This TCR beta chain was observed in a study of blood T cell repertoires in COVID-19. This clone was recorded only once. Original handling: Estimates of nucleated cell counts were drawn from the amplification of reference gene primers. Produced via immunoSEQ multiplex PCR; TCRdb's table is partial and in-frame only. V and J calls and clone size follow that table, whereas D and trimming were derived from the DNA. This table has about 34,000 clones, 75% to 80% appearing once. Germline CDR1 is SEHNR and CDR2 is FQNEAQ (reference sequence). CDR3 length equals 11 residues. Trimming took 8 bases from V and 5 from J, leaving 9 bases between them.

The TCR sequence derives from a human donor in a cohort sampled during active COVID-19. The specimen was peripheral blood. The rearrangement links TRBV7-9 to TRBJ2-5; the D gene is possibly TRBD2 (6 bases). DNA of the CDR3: TGTGCCAGCCAGGGAGGTGAGACCCAGTACTTC. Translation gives CASQGGETQYF.